This T cell receptor (beta chain) originates from a study of tumor and adjacent non-tumor tissue in lung cancer. Study summary: Histology: 12 adenocarcinoma, a couple of squamous cell carcinoma, 1 small cell lung cancer.

RNA was extracted from bulk tissue without any cell sorting. Trimming cost V 1 base and J 1 base, with 10 bases left between them. In germline, CDR1 is SGHAT, CDR2 FQNNGV. The CDR3 length is 16 residues. Details on this clonotype: No antigen is known for it. Without the conserved terminal phenylalanine or tryptophan, this CDR3 likely stems from a read error.

Study-wide findings and caveats: In normal lung, the top 100 clones were significantly more dominant than in tumor. Tumor tissue had significantly higher TCR diversity than normal lung.

Three rounds of nested PCR, following a modified ARM-PCR protocol, produced the TCRbeta library. TCRdb recomputed calls from the multiplex PCR reads with MiXCR, one row per CDR3 protein. The table shows over 100,000 distinct CDR3 sequences, with approximately 82% occurring only once. The V and J genes are TRBV11-2 and TRBJ2-2; unclear D gene. The receptor was derived from an older woman with non-small cell lung cancer. The sequenced material came from lung tumor tissue. CDR3 DNA: TGTGCCAGCAGCTTAGTTCTAGGCAGGAACACCGGGGAGCTGTTTATT. It codes for CASSLVLGRNTGELFI.